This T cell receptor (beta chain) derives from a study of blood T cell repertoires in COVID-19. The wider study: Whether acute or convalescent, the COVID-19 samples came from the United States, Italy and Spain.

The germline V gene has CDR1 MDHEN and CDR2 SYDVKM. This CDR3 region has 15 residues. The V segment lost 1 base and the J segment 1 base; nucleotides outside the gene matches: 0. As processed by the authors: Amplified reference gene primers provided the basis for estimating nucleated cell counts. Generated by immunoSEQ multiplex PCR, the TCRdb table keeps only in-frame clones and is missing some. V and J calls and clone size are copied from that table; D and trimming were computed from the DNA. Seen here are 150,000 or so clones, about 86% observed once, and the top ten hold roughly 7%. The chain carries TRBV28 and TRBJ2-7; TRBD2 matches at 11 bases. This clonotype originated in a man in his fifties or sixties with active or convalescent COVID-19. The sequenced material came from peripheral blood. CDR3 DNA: TGTGCCAGCAGTTTATTAGCGGGGGGGTCCTACGAGCAGTACTTC. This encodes CASSLLAGGSYEQYF.